This T cell receptor beta chain was sequenced for a study of OX40 agonist ivuxolimab in advanced cancers. Overall study: Ivuxolimab, an agonist antibody against OX40 (CD134), was given to patients. Intravenous ivuxolimab was administered to patients every 2 weeks at 0.01 to 10 mg/kg.

The CDR3 has 14 amino acids. CDR1 is SEHNR, CDR2 FQNEAQ, per germline (reference sequence). V lost 1 base to trimming and J lost 5 bases, with 9 bases between them. Profiling relied on immunoSEQ multiplex PCR, and the TCRdb table lists in-frame clones only, not all of them. The table lists about 91,000 clones, more than 70% of them singletons, with roughly 4.9% in the top ten. Sample: CD4+ or CD8+ T cells sorted from blood, taken in a trial of the OX40 agonist ivuxolimab. The clonotype originates from an adult with an advanced solid tumor such as melanoma, head and neck, liver or kidney cancer. V usage is TRBV7-9 and J usage is TRBJ2-1; D might be TRBD2 (6 bases). CDR3 sequence reads: CASSLGRGNNEQFF. The CDR3 DNA is TGTGCCAGCAGCTTAGGGCGGGGCAACAATGAGCAGTTCTTC. The full variable domain, rest sourced from reference TRBV7-9 and TRBJ2-1, is DTGVSQNPRHKITKRGQNVTFRCDPISEHNRLYWYRQTLGQGPEFLTYFQNEAQLEKSRLLSDRFSAERPKGSFSTLEIQRTEQGDSAMYLCASSLGRGNNEQFFGPGTRLTVL.